The entry that follows covers one T cell receptor (beta chain) sequence. This clonotype came up a few times. Its antigen is currently not known. Per-base qualities were not stored, and no clone one base away is much larger. Systemically healthy Caucasian individuals from Russia, about 38 in total and aged roughly 6 to 95 years, were included as donors. Approximately 9.7 milliliters of peripheral blood were drawn from each donor into EDTA-treated Vacutainer tubes. Ficoll-Paque density-gradient centrifugation was used to isolate PBMCs, with at least 6.5 million obtained per sample. Trizol reagent was used to extract total RNA from PBMCs, with at least 6 micrograms per sample. For every donor, flow cytometry on a PBMC aliquot measured the percentage of naive CD45RAhigh/CD27high T cells. The data stem from a study of blood T cells in healthy people across ages (dated by TCRdb to 2013 to 2016). As for the study more broadly: Template switching captured roughly one uniquely barcoded TCR beta cDNA molecule per two T cells in model experiments. Using deep sequencing normalized with unique cDNA molecular identifiers, the study measured how TCR beta repertoire diversity changes with age. Donors were grouped into four age groups: young (average about 15 years), middle-aged (roughly 40), aged (around 66) and long-lived (just over 80). To avoid experimental bias, donors of different ages were spread randomly across the sequencing lanes. The study analyzed two additional independent replicas of 1 million unique cDNA reads from the same blood draw for two donors, one aged 18 to 29 and one aged 80 or older. Study-wide findings and limitations: The long-lived group showed more naive CD4+ T cells, fewer expanded clones and increased TCR diversity than the aged group, suggesting age selection. Total diversity estimates from one million sequenced T cells were considered lower bounds and underestimates. Observed TCR beta diversity correlated strongly with the percentage of naive T cells measured by flow cytometry. Because donor CMV infection status was unknown, age-related changes in expanded clonotypes were potentially confounded. Because profiling used bulk unsorted PBMCs, naive and antigen-experienced compartments could not be compared conclusively. Observed TCR beta diversity per million T cells fell roughly linearly with age, and a significant reduction was already apparent by age around 36.

The CDR3, cysteine through phenylalanine, is 14 amino acids long. CDR3 DNA only is kept here, 42 bases in frame from base 1. Based on the germline V gene, the CDR1 and CDR2 sequences are SGHRS and YFSETQ. The germline V and J ends show losses of 4 bases and 4 bases respectively, and no gene match explains 7 bases of the junction. Libraries were constructed by 5' RACE. The sequencer was an Illumina HiSeq 2500. A second roughly 6 to 11 cycle PCR used a sample-barcoded 5' primer and a J-beta primer mix. A template-switch 5' adaptor carrying 12 random nucleotides introduced a unique molecular identifier onto each TCR beta cDNA molecule. At least 2.5 million CDR3-containing paired-end reads were obtained from each sample. First-strand cDNA synthesis was performed from all RNA using the Mint cDNA synthesis kit, with priming by a TRBC-specific oligonucleotide. After uracil-DNA glycosylase treatment, a first 18-cycle PCR used universal primers M1SS and BC2_uni_R on all cDNA. As for the original processing: Each sample was normalized by randomly selecting 1 million high-quality reads, each carrying a distinct molecular identifier. Reads sharing molecular identifiers were discarded rather than binned into consensus sequences. MiTCR, run with a Q25 quality threshold and the strictest error-elimination algorithm, handled CDR3 identification, clonotype clustering and error correction. A nonparametric unseen species model with Euler transformation was used to estimate lower-bound total TCR beta diversity. The raw public reads went through TCRdb reprocessing: fastp at Q25, MiXCR clone calling, in-frame beta chains kept. A single entry per CDR3 protein holds the most common genes and DNA from its merged rows. The V and J calls and clone size are TCRdb's, not the authors'. This sample gives about 900,000 distinct CDR3 sequences in total; roughly 48% of them show up just once. The top ten constitute 13% of the sample.

The specimen sequenced was blood. Rearrangement joined TRBV5-1 to TRBJ1-2; TRBD1 lines up with 7 middle nucleotides. This sequence originates from a man aged 30 to 45 in good health. The sequence in DNA is TGCGCCAGCAGCCAGCCCGGGACAGCCTATGGCTACACCTTC. It encodes CASSQPGTAYGYTF.